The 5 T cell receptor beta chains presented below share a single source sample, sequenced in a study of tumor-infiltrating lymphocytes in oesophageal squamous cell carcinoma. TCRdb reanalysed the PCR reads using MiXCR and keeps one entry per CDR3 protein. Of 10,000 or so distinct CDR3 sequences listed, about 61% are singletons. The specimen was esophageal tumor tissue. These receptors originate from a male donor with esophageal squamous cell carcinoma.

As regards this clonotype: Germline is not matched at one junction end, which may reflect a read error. CDR3 coding DNA: TGTGCTAGCAGCTCCGGCACCCCGGGACTAGCGGGACAAGAGACCCAGTACTTC. Translation: CASSSGTPGLAGQETQYF. The V call is TRBV7-6, the J call TRBJ2-1, with 13 nucleotides matching TRBD2. The J call is doubtful: the DNA matches TRBJ2-5 better. Germline CDR1 and CDR2: SGHVS and FNYEAQ. CDR3 size: 18 residues.

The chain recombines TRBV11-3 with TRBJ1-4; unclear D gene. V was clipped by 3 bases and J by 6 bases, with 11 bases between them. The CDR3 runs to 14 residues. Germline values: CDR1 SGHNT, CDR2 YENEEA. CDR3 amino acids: CASSLGRSYEKLFF. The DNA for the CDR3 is TGTGCCAGCAGCTTGGGAAGGTCGTATGAAAAACTGTTTTTT.

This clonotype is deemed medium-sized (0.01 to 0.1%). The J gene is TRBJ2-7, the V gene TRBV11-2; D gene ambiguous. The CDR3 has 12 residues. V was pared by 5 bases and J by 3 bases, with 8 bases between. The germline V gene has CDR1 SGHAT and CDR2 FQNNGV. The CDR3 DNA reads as TGTGCCAGCAGCGCGTCCCGCTACGAGCAGTACTTC. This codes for CASSASRYEQYF. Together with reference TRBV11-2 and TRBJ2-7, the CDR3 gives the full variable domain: EAGVAQSPRYKIIEKRQSVAFWCNPISGHATLYWYQQILGQGPKLLIQFQNNGVVDDSQLPKDRFSAERLKGVDSTLKIQPAKLEDSAVYLCASSASRYEQYFGPGTRLTVT.

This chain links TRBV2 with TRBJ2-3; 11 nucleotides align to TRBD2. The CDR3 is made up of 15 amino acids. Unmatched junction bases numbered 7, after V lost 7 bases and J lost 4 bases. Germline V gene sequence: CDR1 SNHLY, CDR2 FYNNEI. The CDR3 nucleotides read TGTGCCAGCACTCCGGGACTAGCGGCCCCAGATACGCAGTATTTT. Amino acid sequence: CASTPGLAAPDTQYF. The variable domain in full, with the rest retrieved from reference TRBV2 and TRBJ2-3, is EPEVTQTPSHQVTQMGQEVILRCVPISNHLYFYWYRQILGQKVEFLVSFYNNEISEKSEIFDDQFSVERPDGSNFTLKIRSTKLEDSAMYFCASTPGLAAPDTQYFGPGTRLTVL.

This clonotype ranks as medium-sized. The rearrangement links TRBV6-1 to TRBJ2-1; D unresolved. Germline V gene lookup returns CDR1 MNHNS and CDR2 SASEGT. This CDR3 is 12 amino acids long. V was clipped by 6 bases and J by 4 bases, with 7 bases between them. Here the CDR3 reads CASRDGYNEQFF. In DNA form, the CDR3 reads TGTGCCAGCAGAGACGGGTACAATGAGCAGTTCTTC.